The entry below describes one T cell receptor (beta chain). Clones were sequenced by immunoSEQ multiplex PCR, and TCRdb holds only the in-frame ones, with some missing. The table includes hundreds of thousands of clones, around 87% detected once. This sample is drawn from a study of shared T cell receptors in the human thymus. The ends lost 4 bases at V and 4 bases at J; junction bases unmatched: 9. The CDR3 is made up of 16 amino acids. Germline V gives CDR1 SGHDN, CDR2 FVKESK. The data were also submitted as part of a second study, on human thymus T cells. That work adds: Healthy Finnish infants undergoing corrective surgery for congenital heart defects provided the donor material. Thymic tissue was derived from resections collected during corrective heart surgery. Repertoires from thymus and blood appeared to show biased V and J gene usage. Related reports documented highly overlapping thymic repertoires among unrelated individuals.

V gene TRBV14 combines with J gene TRBJ2-7; 11 bases agree with TRBD1. The sequence derives from a boy in the first two years of life with a congenital heart defect. Sequenced input: thymocytes. Written as DNA, the CDR3 is TGTGCCAGCAGCCGACTCGGACAGGGGGCCCCGTACGAGCAGTACTTC. Translation gives CASSRLGQGAPYEQYF.